This T cell receptor beta chain comes out of a study of TIL therapy for anti-PD-1-resistant metastatic lung cancer. The libraries were made with immunoSEQ v3. Generated by immunoSEQ multiplex PCR, the TCRdb table keeps only in-frame clones and is missing some. The repertoire includes approximately 95,000 clones, roughly 65% of them detected once, and 9.5% to 13% sits in the top ten. The time point is: pre-treatment sample, taken before nivolumab and TIL therapy. The tumor samples were excised metastases, mostly pleural nodules or supraclavicular lymph nodes. Enrollment ran from October 2017 to January 2020. Germline CDR1 SEHNR, CDR2 FQNEAQ (reference sequence). This CDR3 region has 18 residues. Trimming at V came to 5 bases and at J to 0 bases, leaving 12 bases not matched to a gene. As concerns this clone: Its antigen is still unknown.

Points from the study as a whole: Treatment-naive, never-smoker and oncogene-addicted patients were overrepresented in this highly selected cohort.

The sequence was collected from a person aged 25 to 80 with non-small cell lung cancer. This sample comprised tumor tissue, obtained at baseline. The rearrangement links TRBV7-9 to TRBJ2-2; 7 bases are shared with TRBD1. The chain's CDR3 is CASSTLQGSGANTGELFF. CDR3 in DNA: TGTGCCAGCAGCACGTTACAGGGGTCAGGGGCGAACACCGGGGAGCTGTTTTTT.